One T cell receptor beta chain is described in this entry. Which antigen it targets is not known. No base quality information exists; no much larger clone differs at one position. Whole blood was collected in K2EDTA tubes by collaborating institutions according to the institutions' own protocols. For TCRbeta analysis, collaborator samples were shipped as frozen whole blood, as isolated PBMCs, or as DNA extracted from either sample type. The immunoSEQ Assay, a bias-controlled multiplex PCR, was used to amplify TCRbeta CDR3 regions from genomic DNA. In the source study's methods: Nucleated cell counts per sample were estimated from amplification of reference gene primers within the assay. To quantify the absolute abundance of each unique TCRbeta CDR3 rearrangement, sequence reads were collapsed and filtered. For each sample, productive Simpson clonality was calculated by taking the square root of Simpson's diversity index across productive rearrangements. Entries here come from immuneACCESS through TCRdb and include only in-frame sequences with V and J called. Some clones fail to appear in such tables; in the studies checked, an unresolved V gene covers under half of the shortfall, and the cause of the remainder is unknown. V, J and clone size were drawn from that table, and D and trimming were deduced from the DNA. Within this sample are 200,000 to 300,000 clones, with 80% to 90% of them counted one time only. Roughly 4% of the sample is taken by the ten largest.

From its cysteine to its phenylalanine, the CDR3 spans 18 amino acids. Left in the record is the CDR3 DNA by itself, 54 bases read in frame from the first base. Unmatched junction bases come to 6, with V trimmed by 0 bases and J by 2 bases. According to the germline V gene, CDR1 reads SGHVS and CDR2 reads FQNEAQ. This entry comes from a study of blood T cell repertoires in COVID-19 (dated by TCRdb to 2019 to 2021). Regarding the complete study: Samples from collaborators originated in the United States, Italy and Spain and spanned both the acute and convalescent phases of COVID-19. A de-identified subject ID, COVID-19 status, age in years and sex were almost always included in the sample metadata. The material from the prospective study consisted of cDNA or gDNA derived from T cells, B-cell-depleted T cells, or PBMCs. HLA class I and class II types, where available, came from metadata supplied by the sample provider rather than from assay-based typing. Samples came from the ongoing ImmuneRACE study (first 160 participants) plus 1,254 subjects from 6 global collaborators. A freely available public database, intended as a resource for researchers studying the immune response to SARS-CoV-2, is where the repertoires were released. The dataset comprised deeply sampled blood TCRbeta repertoires from subjects exposed to, actively infected with, or recovered from COVID-19.

The paper as a whole reports these results and caveats: The amount of clinical and demographic metadata varied by source and participant and was provided uncurated.

The material sequenced was peripheral blood. The TCR comes from a man aged 50-59 years with acute or convalescent COVID-19. This receptor chain uses TRBV7-8 and TRBJ2-3, with 12 central nucleotides matching TRBD2. The sequence in DNA is TGTGCCAGCAGCTTAGCGGTTCGACTAGCGGGGGACACAGATACGCAGTATTTT. Its coded protein is CASSLAVRLAGDTDTQYF.